The 23 T cell receptor beta chains below were found in one sample sequenced in a study of T-cell memory formation after mild COVID-19. Using its own MiXCR run on the 5' RACE reads, TCRdb lists one record per CDR3 protein. Of about 210,000 distinct CDR3 sequences listed, around 30% are singletons. Sequencing input: PBMCs or a T cell subset sorted from them (not recorded which). The receptors derive from an adult woman who had mild COVID-19 (a few samples of this study predate the infection). Cell type and time point are not known.

The gene calls are TRBV5-1 and TRBJ2-3; a possible D gene is TRBD2 (6 bases). CDR3 size: 12 residues. With 4 bases removed from V and 11 bases from J, the gap between germline ends came to 14 bases. CDR1 is SGHRS, CDR2 YFSETQ, per germline. The CDR3 loop reads CASSTGEREQYF. CDR3 nucleotide sequence: TGCGCCAGCAGCACGGGAGAACGGGAGCAGTATTTT.

In its sample, this clonotype was seen a few times. The rearrangement joins TRBV7-2 to TRBJ2-7; 7 bases are a match to TRBD2. This CDR3 contains 14 residues. Germline V gene sequence: CDR1 SGHTA, CDR2 FQGNSA. Trimming removed 1 base from V and 0 bases from J; junction bases left unmatched: 0. CDR3 amino acids: CASSLGDYSYEQYF. CDR3 nucleotides: TGTGCCAGCAGCTTAGGGGACTACTCCTACGAGCAGTACTTC.

This rearrangement joins TRBV25-1 to TRBJ2-7, with D unresolved. V gave up 0 bases and J gave up 3 bases, with 6 bases separating them. This CDR3 is built from 13 residues. Germline CDR1 and CDR2: MGHDK and SYGVNS. CDR3 DNA sequence: TGTGCCAGCAGTGAATATGCCGACTACGAGCAGTACTTC. Its protein is CASSEYADYEQYF.

This chain links TRBV12-3 or TRBV12-4 with TRBJ1-1; 8 bases align to TRBD1. Losses at the gene ends were 6 bases for V and 1 base for J; bases not matched to a gene: 7. This CDR3 is built from 15 residues. As DNA, the CDR3 is TGTGCCAGCAGACCCCGGACAGGGCCGAACACTGAAGCTTTCTTT. This gives the protein CASRPRTGPNTEAFF.

The chain couples TRBV6-1 to TRBJ1-5; D is uncertain. Germline values: CDR1 MNHNS, CDR2 SASEGT. The V end lost 3 bases, the J end lost 2 bases, and 14 bases lay between the germline ends. CDR3 length: 16 amino acids. This CDR3 is CASSDGDLGGNQPQHF. Here the CDR3 DNA reads TGTGCCAGCAGTGATGGGGATCTGGGTGGCAATCAGCCCCAGCATTTT.

The chain combines TRBV11-2 with TRBJ2-1; 12 positions match TRBD2. The V gene's germline CDR1 is SGHAT and CDR2 FQNNGV. This CDR3 spans 14 amino acids. The junction had 6 bases not matched to a gene; V was cut back by 5 bases and J by 10 bases. The CDR3 nucleotides read TGTGCCAGCAGCCAACTAGCGGGAGGAGGCGAGCAGTTCTTC. Residues: CASSQLAGGGEQFF.

This clonotype was recorded a few times. The rearrangement joins TRBV2 to TRBJ2-1; no reliable D call. Trimming removed 1 base from V and 5 bases from J, with 12 bases in between. From germline, CDR1 is SNHLY and CDR2 FYNNEI. There are 15 residues in the CDR3. The CDR3 coding sequence is TGTGCCAGCAGTGAAGGGGCGGTCCCCAACAATGAGCAGTTCTTC. It encodes CASSEGAVPNNEQFF.

V is TRBV6-5 and J is TRBJ1-2; 7 bases line up with TRBD1. With 4 bases clipped from V and 4 bases from J, the junction kept 3 bases outside the gene matches. Per germline, CDR1 MNHEY and CDR2 SVGAGI. The CDR3 is 13 residues long. The CDR3 protein is CASSSQGFYGYTF. CDR3 nucleotides: TGTGCCAGCAGTTCACAGGGGTTCTATGGCTACACCTTC.

V gene TRBV30 combines with J gene TRBJ1-1; D gene unclear. The germline gives CDR1 GTSNPN, CDR2 SVGIG (reference sequence). The CDR3 has 12 amino acids. Trimming took off 3 bases at V and 1 base at J, with 6 bases between the two ends. As DNA, the CDR3 is TGTGCCTGGAGCCCCGGGAACACTGAAGCTTTCTTT. It encodes CAWSPGNTEAFF.

In its sample, this clonotype was seen a few times. The genes are TRBV2 and TRBJ1-6, with D uncertain. This CDR3 spans 16 amino acids. Germline CDR1 and CDR2: SNHLY and FYNNEI. Trimming took 6 bases from V and 0 from J, leaving 12 bases between them. DNA of the CDR3: TGTGCCAGCAGAATTGACGGAAGCTCCTATAATTCACCCCTCCACTTT. It is translated as CASRIDGSSYNSPLHF.

This sequence joins TRBV7-2 and TRBJ2-7; maybe TRBD2 (6 bases). CDR1 is SGHTA and CDR2 is FQGNSA in the germline V gene. The CDR3 runs 14 residues. The V end lost 3 bases, the J end lost 2 bases, and 11 bases lay between the germline ends. The CDR3 loop reads CASSFGGKPYEQYF. CDR3 bases: TGTGCCAGCAGCTTCGGGGGAAAGCCCTACGAGCAGTACTTC.

This clonotype came up a few times. V is TRBV7-2 and J is TRBJ2-2; tentative D call: TRBD1 (5 bases). CDR3 size: 16 residues. The V gene's germline CDR1 is SGHTA and CDR2 FQGNSA. V lost 0 bases to trimming and J lost 7 bases, with 15 bases between them. The CDR3 region is CASSLARSGWGGELFF. The CDR3 DNA is TGTGCCAGCAGCTTAGCTCGGTCAGGGTGGGGCGGGGAGCTGTTTTTT. The whole variable domain, remainder taken from reference TRBV7-2 and TRBJ2-2, is GAGVSQSPSNKVTEKGKDVELRCDPISGHTALYWYRQSLGQGLEFLIYFQGNSAPDKSGLPSDRFSAERTGGSVSTLTIQRTQQEDSAVYLCASSLARSGWGGELFFGEGSRLTVL.

This chain uses TRBV11-2 with TRBJ2-1; 15 bases agree with TRBD2. J lost 0 bases, V lost 4 bases, and 10 bases had no gene match. The length of the CDR3 is 20 residues. Looked up from germline, CDR1 is SGHAT and CDR2 is FQNNGV. The CDR3 here is CASSSPWGLAGGFSYNEQFF. The CDR3 DNA reads as TGTGCCAGCAGCTCTCCGTGGGGACTAGCGGGAGGTTTCTCCTACAATGAGCAGTTCTTC.

In its sample, this clonotype was seen a few times. The gene calls are TRBV5-1 and TRBJ2-3, with 9 bases matching TRBD1. This CDR3 region has 19 residues. Germline CDR1 and CDR2: SGHRS and YFSETQ. V lost 0 bases to trimming and J lost 4 bases; unmatched junction nucleotides: 15. The CDR3 loop reads CASSLADRGAGSPADTQYF. The CDR3 DNA sequence: TGCGCCAGCAGCTTGGCGGACAGGGGTGCGGGGTCGCCGGCAGATACGCAGTATTTT. The entire variable domain, with the rest obtained from reference TRBV5-1 and TRBJ2-3, is as follows: KAGVTQTPRYLIKTRGQQVTLSCSPISGHRSVSWYQQTPGQGLQFLFEYFSETQRNKGNFPGRFSGRQFSNSRSEMNVSTLELGDSALYLCASSLADRGAGSPADTQYFGPGTRLTVL.

V gene TRBV19 combines with J gene TRBJ1-1; 9 bases are shared with TRBD1. The J segment lost 1 base and the V segment lost 9 bases, leaving 3 bases of the junction unmatched. The CDR3 is 13 amino acids. Germline CDR1 reads LNHDA; CDR2 reads SQIVND (reference sequence). The CDR3 region is CASKTGGNTEAFF. DNA of the CDR3: TGTGCCAGCAAGACAGGGGGGAACACTGAAGCTTTCTTT.

This chain connects TRBV12-3 or TRBV12-4 to TRBJ1-5; perhaps TRBD1 as D (5 bases). This CDR3 region has 14 residues. The V gene lost 3 bases and the J gene lost 4 bases, with 10 bases spanning the gap. CDR3 coding DNA: TGTGCCAGCAGTTTTATGTCAGGGAATCAGCCCCAGCATTTT. Translating gives CASSFMSGNQPQHF.

The J gene is TRBJ2-7, the V gene TRBV5-1; maybe TRBD2 (7 bases). CDR1 is SGHRS and CDR2 is YFSETQ in the germline V gene. CDR3 length equals 14 residues. Between the trimmed V and J ends, which lost 6 bases and 3 bases, there was a span of 16 bases. The CDR3 here is CASNKGGSYYEQYF. In nucleotides, the CDR3 is TGCGCCAGCAACAAGGGGGGGAGCTACTACGAGCAGTACTTC.

There are a few counts of this clonotype. The chain employs TRBV12-3 or TRBV12-4 and TRBJ2-7; TRBD1 aligns across 7 bases. Trimming at V came to 7 bases and at J to 2 bases, leaving 11 bases not matched to a gene. This CDR3 spans 15 amino acids. CDR3 sequence: CASIPGGQFTYEQYF. For the CDR3, the DNA is TGTGCCAGCATCCCAGGGGGACAGTTCACCTACGAGCAGTACTTC.

The V call is TRBV9, the J call TRBJ2-1, with 10 bases identical to TRBD2. CDR3 size: 16 residues. The germline V gene has CDR1 SGDLS and CDR2 YYNGEE. Germline trimming cut 3 bases from V and 7 bases from J; bases unmatched to any gene: 10. The CDR3 sequence is CASSAPQREGRNEQFF. CDR3 DNA: TGTGCCAGCAGCGCGCCCCAGCGGGAGGGCCGTAATGAGCAGTTCTTC.

This clonotype has just a few counts. This chain joins TRBV13 and TRBJ2-5; D gene ambiguous. The V and J ends lost 4 bases and 2 bases respectively, with 14 bases between them. The CDR3 extends over 15 amino acids. In germline, CDR1 is PRHDT, CDR2 FYEKMQ (reference sequence). The CDR3 here is CASSSPDGWQETQYF. The CDR3 nucleotides read TGTGCCAGCAGCTCTCCCGACGGGTGGCAAGAGACCCAGTACTTC.

The gene calls are TRBV12-3 or TRBV12-4 and TRBJ2-3, with 11 bases aligning to TRBD1. The length of the CDR3 is 15 residues. Trimming at V came to 6 bases and at J to 1 base, leaving 3 bases not matched to a gene. The CDR3 DNA is TGTGCCAGCAGATGGGACAGGGGGGGCACAGATACGCAGTATTTT. Protein: CASRWDRGGTDTQYF.

This clonotype was picked up a small number of times. The J gene is TRBJ2-1, the V gene TRBV4-2; 11 nucleotides line up with TRBD2. V shed 0 bases and J 9 bases; nucleotides not matched to a gene: 10. The CDR3 length is 17 residues. CDR1 is LGHNA and CDR2 is YNFKEQ in the germline V gene. This CDR3 reads CASSQDRLAGGRGEQFF. The DNA for the CDR3 is TGTGCCAGCAGCCAAGACCGGCTAGCGGGAGGACGCGGTGAGCAGTTCTTC.

CDR3 coding DNA: TGCGCCAGCAGCCGCCCGGACAGAGAGACCCAGTACTTC. Translation gives CASSRPDRETQYF. V and J are TRBV4-1 and TRBJ2-5; D may be TRBD1 (6 bases). Trimming removed 4 bases from V and 4 bases from J, with 10 bases in between. The CDR3 spans 13 residues. Germline values: CDR1 MGHRA, CDR2 YSYEKL.